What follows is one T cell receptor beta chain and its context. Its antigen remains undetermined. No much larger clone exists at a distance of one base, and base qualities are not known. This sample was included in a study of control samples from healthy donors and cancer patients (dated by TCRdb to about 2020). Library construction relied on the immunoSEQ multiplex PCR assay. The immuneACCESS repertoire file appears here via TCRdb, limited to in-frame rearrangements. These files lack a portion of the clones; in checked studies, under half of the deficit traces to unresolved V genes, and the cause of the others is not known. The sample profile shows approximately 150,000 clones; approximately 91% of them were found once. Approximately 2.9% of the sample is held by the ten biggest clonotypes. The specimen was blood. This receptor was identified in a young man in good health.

The nucleotide sequence reads TGTGCCAGCAGTCCAGGGTGGGCTAATGAAAAACTGTTTTTT. This codes for CASSPGWANEKLFF. The sequence links TRBV6-5 to TRBJ1-4; the D gene is possibly TRBD1, with 5 bases matching. Per the germline V gene, MNHEY is the CDR1 and SVGAGI is the CDR2. V is pared back by 5 bases and J by 3 bases, with 10 bases lying between the germline termini. The CDR3 measures 14 amino acids from cysteine to phenylalanine. Only CDR3 DNA is held: 42 bases, read in frame from base 1.